This T cell receptor (beta chain) was documented in a study of shared T cell receptors in the human thymus. Using immunoSEQ multiplex PCR, the repertoire was profiled, and TCRdb retains in-frame clones only, with some absent. The sample includes 55,000 to 80,000 clones, nearly 95% of them seen just once. The germline V gene encodes CDR1 KGHSH and CDR2 LQKENI. The CDR3 runs 13 residues. V lost 5 bases and J lost 9; bases outside the gene matches: 6. The rearrangement links TRBV18 to TRBJ2-4, with TRBD1 matching over 8 bases. The sample was thymocytes. The TCR was taken from a human donor. This CDR3 is CASSGQGGVIQYF. The CDR3 DNA follows: TGTGCCAGCTCAGGACAGGGAGGCGTCATTCAGTACTTC. The whole variable domain, filled in from reference TRBV18 and TRBJ2-4, reads NAGVMQNPRHLVRRRGQEARLRCSPMKGHSHVYWYRQLPEEGLKFMVYLQKENIIDESGMPKERFSAEFPKEGPSILRIQQVVRGDSAAYFCASSGQGGVIQYFGAGTRLSVL.